This T cell receptor (beta chain) was obtained from a study of T cells in localized non-small cell lung cancer. Study results and caveats: Detection in adjacent lung was observed for a median approximately 52 of the top 100 tumor clones. Clonality of T cells reached its maximum in uninvolved adjacent lung, surpassing tumor.

To note about this clone: The antigen is not known.

Data came from immunoSEQ multiplex PCR; TCRdb stores just in-frame clones and leaves some out. The table includes over 45,000 clones, 70% to 85% detected once. The CDR3 length is 16 residues. Germline assignment: CDR1 SEHNR and CDR2 FQNEAQ (reference sequence). Trimming removed 4 bases at V and 4 bases at J, with 16 bases between. The sequenced sample was peripheral blood, obtained before any cancer treatment. This sequence originates from a man between 40 and 70 years old with stage I squamous cell lung carcinoma. The gene calls are TRBV7-9 and TRBJ1-4; perhaps TRBD1 as D (5 bases). The CDR3 DNA reads TGTGCCAGCAGCTCGGGAGGTCGGGACGGTAATGAAAAACTGTTTTTT. It encodes CASSSGGRDGNEKLFF.